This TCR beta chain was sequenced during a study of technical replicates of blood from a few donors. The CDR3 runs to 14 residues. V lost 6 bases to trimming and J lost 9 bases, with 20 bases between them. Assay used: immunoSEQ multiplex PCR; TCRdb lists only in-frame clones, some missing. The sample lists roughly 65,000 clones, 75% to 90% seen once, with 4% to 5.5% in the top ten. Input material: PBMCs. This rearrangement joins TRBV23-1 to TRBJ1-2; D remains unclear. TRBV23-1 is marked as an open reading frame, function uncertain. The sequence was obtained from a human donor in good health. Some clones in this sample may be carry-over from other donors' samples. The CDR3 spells CASSHLYSGRCYTF. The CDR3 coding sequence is TGCGCCAGCAGCCATCTCTACAGCGGGCGGTGCTACACCTTC.